This T cell receptor (beta chain) derives from a study of identical twins. From the 5' RACE reads, TCRdb called clonotypes with MiXCR, one entry per CDR3 protein. Of roughly 690,000 distinct CDR3 sequences in the sample, approximately 22% are singletons; the top ten hold 4.3%. Germline CDR1 is SGHVS and CDR2 is FQNEAQ. CDR3 length: 16 residues. Trimming pared 5 bases from V and 0 bases from J, leaving 14 bases between. The sample was also reused in another study, on T cells expressing NK-cell markers. According to that study: The TCR beta repertoires originated in sorted CD3+CD56+NKG2C+, CD3+CD56+NKG2C- and CD3+CD56-NKG2C+ T cells. In a few donors, dominant clonotypes made up about 25-65% of CD3+CD56-NKG2C+ cells.

The sequence came from a woman aged 18-30 years in good health. The chain uses TRBV7-8 and TRBJ2-4; possibly TRBD2 for D (6 bases). The sequencing input was PBMCs. The CDR3 loop is CASSGGLIIAKNIQYF. In DNA form, the CDR3 reads TGTGCCAGCAGCGGGGGACTCATAATAGCCAAAAACATTCAGTACTTC.